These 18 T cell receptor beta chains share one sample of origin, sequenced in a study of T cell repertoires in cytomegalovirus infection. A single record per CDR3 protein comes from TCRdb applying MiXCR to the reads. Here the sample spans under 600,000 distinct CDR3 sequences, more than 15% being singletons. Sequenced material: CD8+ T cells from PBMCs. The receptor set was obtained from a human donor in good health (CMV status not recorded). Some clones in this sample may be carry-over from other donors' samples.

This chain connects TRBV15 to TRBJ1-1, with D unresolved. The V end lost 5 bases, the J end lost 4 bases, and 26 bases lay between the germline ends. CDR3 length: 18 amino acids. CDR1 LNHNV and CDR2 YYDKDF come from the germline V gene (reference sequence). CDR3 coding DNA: TGTGCCACCAGCGCGCAGAGCTTTCGGCGGATAGGGAGCACTGAAGCTTTCTTT. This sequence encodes CATSAQSFRRIGSTEAFF.

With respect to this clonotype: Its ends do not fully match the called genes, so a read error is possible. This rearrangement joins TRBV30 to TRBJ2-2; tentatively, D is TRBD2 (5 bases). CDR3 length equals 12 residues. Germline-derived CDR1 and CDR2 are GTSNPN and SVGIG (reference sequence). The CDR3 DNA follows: TGTGCCTGGAGTAAGGTCTACGGGGTGCTGTTTTTT. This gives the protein CAWSKVYGVLFF.

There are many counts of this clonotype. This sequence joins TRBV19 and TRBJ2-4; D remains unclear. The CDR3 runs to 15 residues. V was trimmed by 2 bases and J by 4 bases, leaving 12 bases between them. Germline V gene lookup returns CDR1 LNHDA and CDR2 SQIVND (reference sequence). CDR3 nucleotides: TGTGCCAGTAGTATAAGGCAGGAACGAAAAAACATTCAGTACTTC. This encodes CASSIRQERKNIQYF.

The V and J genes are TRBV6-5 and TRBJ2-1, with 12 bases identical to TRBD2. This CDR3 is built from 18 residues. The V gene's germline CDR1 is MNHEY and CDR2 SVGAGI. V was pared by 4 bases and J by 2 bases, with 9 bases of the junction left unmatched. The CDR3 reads CASSSTGLAGITYNEQFF. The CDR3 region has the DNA TGTGCCAGCAGTTCCACCGGACTAGCGGGGATAACCTACAATGAGCAGTTCTTC.

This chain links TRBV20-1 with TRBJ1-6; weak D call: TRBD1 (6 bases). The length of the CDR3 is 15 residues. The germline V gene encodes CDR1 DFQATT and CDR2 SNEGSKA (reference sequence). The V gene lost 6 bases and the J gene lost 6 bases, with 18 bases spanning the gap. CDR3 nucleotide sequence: TGCAGTGCGAATCCGGGGGGGGCCAGTAATTCACCCCTCCACTTT. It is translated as CSANPGGASNSPLHF.

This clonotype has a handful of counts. The CDR3 region has the DNA TGTGCCAGTAGCCCCGCGGGGGGGGGAGGGCCCAACCAGCCCCAGCATTTT. Residues: CASSPAGGGGPNQPQHF. The chain combines TRBV19 with TRBJ1-5; D may be TRBD1 (5 bases). The V gene lost 6 bases and the J gene lost 7 bases, with 25 bases spanning the gap. This CDR3 has 17 residues. Germline CDR1 reads LNHDA; CDR2 reads SQIVND (reference sequence).

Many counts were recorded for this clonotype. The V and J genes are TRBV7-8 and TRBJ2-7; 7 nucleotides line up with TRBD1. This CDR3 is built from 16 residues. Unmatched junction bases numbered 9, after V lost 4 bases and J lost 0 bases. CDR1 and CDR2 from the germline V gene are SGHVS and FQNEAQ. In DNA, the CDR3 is TGTGCCAGCAGCTCCGGGACAGTTCTTTCCTCCTACGAGCAGTACTTC. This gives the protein CASSSGTVLSSYEQYF.

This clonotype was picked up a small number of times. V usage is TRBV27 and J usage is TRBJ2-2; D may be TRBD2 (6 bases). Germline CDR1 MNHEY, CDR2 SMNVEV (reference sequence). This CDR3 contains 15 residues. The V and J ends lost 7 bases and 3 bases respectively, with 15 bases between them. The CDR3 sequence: CASTTGDSYTGELFF. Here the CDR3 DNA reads TGTGCCAGCACCACGGGGGACTCATACACCGGGGAGCTGTTTTTT.

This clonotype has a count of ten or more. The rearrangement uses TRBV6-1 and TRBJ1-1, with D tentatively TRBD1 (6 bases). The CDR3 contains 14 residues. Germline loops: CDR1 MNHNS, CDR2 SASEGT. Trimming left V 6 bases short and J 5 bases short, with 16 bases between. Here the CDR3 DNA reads TGTGCCAGCAGCCGTAAGGAAGGGGGGACTGAAGCTTTCTTT. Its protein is CASSRKEGGTEAFF.

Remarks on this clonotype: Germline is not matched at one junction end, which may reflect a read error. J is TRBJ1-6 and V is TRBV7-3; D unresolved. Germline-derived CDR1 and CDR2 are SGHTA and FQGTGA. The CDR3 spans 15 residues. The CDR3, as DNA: TGTGCCAGCAGCTTAACCGGCTATCCGGCATCACCACTCCACTTT. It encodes CASSLTGYPASPLHF.

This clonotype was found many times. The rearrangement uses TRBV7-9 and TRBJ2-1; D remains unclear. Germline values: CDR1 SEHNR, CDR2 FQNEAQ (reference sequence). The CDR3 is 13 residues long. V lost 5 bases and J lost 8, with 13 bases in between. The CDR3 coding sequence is TGTGCCAGCAGCCCCTCAGTATCCCATGAGCAGTTCTTC. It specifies CASSPSVSHEQFF.

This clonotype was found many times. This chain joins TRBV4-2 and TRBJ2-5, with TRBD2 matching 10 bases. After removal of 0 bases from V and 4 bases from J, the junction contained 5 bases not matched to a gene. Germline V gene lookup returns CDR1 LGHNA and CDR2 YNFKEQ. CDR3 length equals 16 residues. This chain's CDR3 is CASSQDGVAGGETQYF. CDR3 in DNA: TGTGCCAGCAGCCAAGATGGGGTAGCGGGAGGAGAGACCCAGTACTTC.

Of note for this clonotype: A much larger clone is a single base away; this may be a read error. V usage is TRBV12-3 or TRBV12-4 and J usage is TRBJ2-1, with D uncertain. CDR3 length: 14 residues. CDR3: CASSPPGPRNEHFF. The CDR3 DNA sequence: TGTGCCAGCAGTCCACCGGGCCCCAGGAATGAGCATTTCTTC.

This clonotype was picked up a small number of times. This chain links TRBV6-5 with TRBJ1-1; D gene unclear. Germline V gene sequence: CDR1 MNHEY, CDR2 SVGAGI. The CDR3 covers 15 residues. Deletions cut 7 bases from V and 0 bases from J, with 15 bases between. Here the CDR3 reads CASTSRRGMNTEAFF. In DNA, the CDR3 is TGTGCCAGCACCTCCCGTCGAGGGATGAACACTGAAGCTTTCTTT.

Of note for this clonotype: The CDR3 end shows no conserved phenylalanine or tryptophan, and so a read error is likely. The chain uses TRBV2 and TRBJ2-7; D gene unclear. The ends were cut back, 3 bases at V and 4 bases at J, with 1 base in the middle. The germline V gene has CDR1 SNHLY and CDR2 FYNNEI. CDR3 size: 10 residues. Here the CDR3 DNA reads TGTGCCAGCAGTGAGTACGAGCAGTACTTA. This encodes CASSEYEQYL.

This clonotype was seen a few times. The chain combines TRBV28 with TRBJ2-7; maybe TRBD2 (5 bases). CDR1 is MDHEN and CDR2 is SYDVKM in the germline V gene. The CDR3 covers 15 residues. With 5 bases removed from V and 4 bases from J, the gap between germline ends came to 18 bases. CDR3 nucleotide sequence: TGTGCCAGCAGTCCTTGGTGGACGGGCGGGTACGAGCAGTACTTC. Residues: CASSPWWTGGYEQYF.

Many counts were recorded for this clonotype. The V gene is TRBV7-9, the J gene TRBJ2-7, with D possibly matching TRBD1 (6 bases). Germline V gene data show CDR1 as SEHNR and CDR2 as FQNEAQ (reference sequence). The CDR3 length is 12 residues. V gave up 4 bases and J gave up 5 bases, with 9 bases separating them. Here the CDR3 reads CASSSPGDEQYF. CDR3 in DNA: TGTGCCAGCAGCTCCCCAGGGGACGAGCAGTACTTC. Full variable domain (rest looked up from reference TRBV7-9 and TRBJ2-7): DTGVSQNPRHKITKRGQNVTFRCDPISEHNRLYWYRQTLGQGPEFLTYFQNEAQLEKSRLLSDRFSAERPKGSFSTLEIQRTEQGDSAMYLCASSSPGDEQYFGPGTRLTVT.

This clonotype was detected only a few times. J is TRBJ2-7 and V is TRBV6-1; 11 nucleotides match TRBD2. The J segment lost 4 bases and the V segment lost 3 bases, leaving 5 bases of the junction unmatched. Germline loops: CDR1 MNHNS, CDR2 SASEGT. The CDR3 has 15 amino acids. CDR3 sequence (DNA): TGTGCCAGCAGTGAGGTTTCTAGCGGGAGGTACGAGCAGTACTTC. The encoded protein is CASSEVSSGRYEQYF.